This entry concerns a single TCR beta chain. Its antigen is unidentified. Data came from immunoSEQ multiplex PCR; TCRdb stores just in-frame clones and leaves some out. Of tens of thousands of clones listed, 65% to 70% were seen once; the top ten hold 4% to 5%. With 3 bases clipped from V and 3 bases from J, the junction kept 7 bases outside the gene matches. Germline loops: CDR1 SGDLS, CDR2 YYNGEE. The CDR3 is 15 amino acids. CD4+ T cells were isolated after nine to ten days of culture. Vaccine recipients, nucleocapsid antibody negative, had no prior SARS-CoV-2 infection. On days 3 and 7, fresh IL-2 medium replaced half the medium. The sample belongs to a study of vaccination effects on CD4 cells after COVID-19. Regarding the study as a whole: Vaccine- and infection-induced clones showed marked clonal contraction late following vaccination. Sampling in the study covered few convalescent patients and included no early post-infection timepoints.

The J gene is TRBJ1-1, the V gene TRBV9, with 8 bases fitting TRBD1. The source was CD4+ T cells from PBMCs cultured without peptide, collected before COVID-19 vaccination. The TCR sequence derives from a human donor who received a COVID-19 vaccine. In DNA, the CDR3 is TGTGCCAGCAGCGCAAGTCAGGGGGCGGACACTGAAGCTTTCTTT. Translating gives CASSASQGADTEAFF.